In this sample, the clone carrying this T cell receptor (beta chain) turned up a few times. The source of the sample is a study of T-cell reconstitution after alpha-beta-depleted transplantation in children. TCRbeta library construction was performed incorporating unique molecular identifiers. MiXCR, applied by TCRdb to the PCR reads, yields one record per CDR3 protein. The data hold about 610,000 distinct CDR3 sequences, with about 10% observed a single time. Specimen: PBMCs from the stem cell graft donor, collected from the stem cell graft. The receptor was isolated from a human donor who donated a stem cell graft to a child with acute myeloid leukemia.

The CDR3 nucleotides are TGTGCCAGCAGCACGGACAGGCTAGCAGATACGCAGTATTTT. Amino acids: CASSTDRLADTQYF. V is TRBV7-2 and J is TRBJ2-3; 7 positions match TRBD1. J lost 4 bases, V lost 5 bases, and 6 bases had no gene match. Germline assignment: CDR1 SGHTA and CDR2 FQGNSA. CDR3 length equals 14 residues. Variable domain in full (rest from reference TRBV7-2 and TRBJ2-3): GAGVSQSPSNKVTEKGKDVELRCDPISGHTALYWYRQSLGQGLEFLIYFQGNSAPDKSGLPSDRFSAERTGGSVSTLTIQRTQQEDSAVYLCASSTDRLADTQYFGPGTRLTVL.